This T cell receptor beta chain was sequenced for a study of post-analysis software for immune sequencing data. Included in the TCR beta cDNA libraries were unique molecular identifiers. Each CDR3 protein gets one entry after TCRdb re-called the PCR reads with MiXCR. The table includes fewer than 850,000 distinct CDR3 sequences, about 27% detected once. In this sample, this clonotype turned up a few times. The origin of this receptor is a girl aged 10 to 17 with multiple sclerosis. The sequenced sample was blood.

The DNA of the CDR3 is TGTGCCAGCTCCCGGGACAGGCCCAATGAGCAGTTCTTC. This codes for CASSRDRPNEQFF. This chain links TRBV6-5 with TRBJ2-1; TRBD1 matches at 8 bases. From germline, CDR1 is MNHEY and CDR2 SVGAGI. The CDR3 sequence is 13 residues long. The V segment lost 8 bases and the J segment 6 bases; nucleotides outside the gene matches: 6.